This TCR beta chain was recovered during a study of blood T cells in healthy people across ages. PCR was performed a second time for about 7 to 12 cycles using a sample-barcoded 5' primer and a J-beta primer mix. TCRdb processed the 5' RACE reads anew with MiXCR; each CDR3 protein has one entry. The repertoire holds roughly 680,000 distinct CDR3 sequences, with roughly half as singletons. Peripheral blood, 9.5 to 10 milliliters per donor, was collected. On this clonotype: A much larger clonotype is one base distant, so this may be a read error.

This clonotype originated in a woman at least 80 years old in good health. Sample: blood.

The CDR3 loop reads CATSRLLVQPRHF. DNA of the CDR3: TGTGCCACCAGCAGATTGCTGGTTCAGCCCCGGCATTTT. The rearrangement joins TRBV15 to TRBJ1-5; D not certain. Germline V gene data show CDR1 as LNHNV and CDR2 as YYDKDF (reference sequence). This CDR3 is built from 13 residues.